A selection of T cell receptor beta chains follows, all from one sample in a study of T cell responses to AZD1222 COVID-19 vaccine. TCRdb keeps only in-frame clones here, not all; method: immunoSEQ multiplex PCR. The sample records 85,000 to 90,000 clones, about 89% being singletons. Material: peripheral blood, obtained 28 days after the second AZD1222 dose. All receptors derive from an adult who received the AZD1222 COVID-19 vaccine. The CDR3 runs from the conserved cysteine through the conserved F or W. The D gene is left open where the match is weak. Rows give clone size only sometimes, using once, few, many, or a class for an expanded clone.

V gene,D gene,J gene,clone size,CDR3 DNA,CDR3 protein
TRBV27,TRBD1,TRBJ1-1,few,TGTGCCAGCAGTTTTGGGGGACAGACTGAAGCTTTCTTT,CASSFGGQTEAFF
TRBV13,TRBD1,TRBJ2-7,-,TGTGCCAGCAGCCTACGGGGACAGGGGGCCTCCTACGAGCAGTACTTC,CASSLRGQGASYEQYF
TRBV6-5,-,TRBJ1-2,-,TGTGCCAGCAAACCTGGGGGCAGCCAGGTCTATGGCTACACCTTC,CASKPGGSQVYGYTF
TRBV11-2,TRBD1,TRBJ1-1,-,TGTGCCAGCAGTTCTTTACAGGGGGCGGTCACTGAAGCTTTCTTT,CASSSLQGAVTEAFF
TRBV9,TRBD1,TRBJ2-7,-,TGTGCCAGCAGCGTAGTACCCGGGACAGCAATCTACGAGCAGTACTTC,CASSVVPGTAIYEQYF
TRBV10-3,-,TRBJ2-5,-,TGTGCCATCAGTGAGTCGGGGGAGACCCAGTACTTC,CAISESGETQYF
TRBV19,-,TRBJ1-2,-,TGTGCCTCAAGGGAGGGGCCTTCGTATGGCTACACCTTC,CASREGPSYGYTF
TRBV4-1,-,TRBJ1-2,-,TGCGCCAGCAGCCAAGGGCAGGGTCCTAACTATGGCTACACCTTC,CASSQGQGPNYGYTF
TRBV19,-,TRBJ2-7,-,TGTGCCAGTAGTAGGGGACCGCTAGTCTCCTACGAGCAGTACTTC,CASSRGPLVSYEQYF
TRBV5-5,-,TRBJ2-4,-,TGTGCCAGCAGCCCCTGGGATCCAAACATTCAGTACTTC,CASSPWDPNIQYF
TRBV6-5,-,TRBJ1-1,-,TGTGCCAGCAAGTTGGCCCCCTGGGGGAACACTGAAGCTTTCTTT,CASKLAPWGNTEAFF
TRBV7-9,-,TRBJ1-3,-,TGTGCCAGCAGCTTAGCACAACCGGGCGCTGGAAACACCATATATTTT,CASSLAQPGAGNTIYF
TRBV19,TRBD1,TRBJ2-7,once,TGTGCCAGTAGTGTTACCCCAGGGGGTTATTACGAGCAGTACTTC,CASSVTPGGYYEQYF
TRBV15,-,TRBJ1-1,-,TGTGCCACCAGCAGAGATGTAGCGGGGAACACTGAAGCTTTCTTT,CATSRDVAGNTEAFF
TRBV7-9,-,TRBJ1-3,-,TGTGCCAGCCATCTTCGGAGCTCTGGAAACACCATATATTTT,CASHLRSSGNTIYF
TRBV14,TRBD1,TRBJ1-2,once,TGTGCCAGCAGCCTGGAGACAGGGGGCTTGGCCTATGGCTACACCTTC,CASSLETGGLAYGYTF
TRBV2,-,TRBJ2-3,-,TGTGCCAGCAGTCGGGACTTCACAGATACGCAGTATTTT,CASSRDFTDTQYF
TRBV15,-,TRBJ1-4,-,TGTGCCACCAAAAGGCAAGGGGGTGGTGAAAAACTGTTTTTT,CATKRQGGGEKLFF
TRBV3-1/TRBV3-2,-,TRBJ2-1,-,TGTGCCAGCAGCCAAGGATCCAATGAGCAGTTCTTC,CASSQGSNEQFF
TRBV11-3,TRBD2,TRBJ2-3,few,TGTGCCAGCAGCGTCGGGACTAGCGGGGCGACAGATACGCAGTATTTT,CASSVGTSGATDTQYF
TRBV9,-,TRBJ2-6,-,TGTGCCAGCAGCGTTTCAACAGGAGCGTCCGCTGGGGCCAACGTCCTGACTTTC,CASSVSTGASAGANVLTF
TRBV12-3/TRBV12-4,-,TRBJ1-6,-,TGTGCCAGCAGTTTAGGGGGTAATTCACCCCTCCACTTT,CASSLGGNSPLHF
TRBV5-1,TRBD2,TRBJ2-7,-,TGCGCCAGCAGGTCCGGGGGGATCTACGAGCAGTACTTC,CASRSGGIYEQYF
TRBV12-3/TRBV12-4,TRBD1,TRBJ1-3,-,TGTGCCAGCGGGACAGCTGGAAACACCATATATTTT,CASGTAGNTIYF
TRBV2,TRBD1,TRBJ1-5,-,TGTGCCAGCAGTGGACCAGGGGGCGGGAGTCAGCCCCAGCATTTT,CASSGPGGGSQPQHF
TRBV4-1,TRBD1,TRBJ1-6,-,TGCGCCAGCAGCCAAGGGGACAGAGGCTCACCCCTCCACTTT,CASSQGDRGSPLHF
TRBV18,-,TRBJ1-2,-,TGTGCCAGCTCACCGATGGGGACCCCGATACGTCGTGGCTACACCTTC,CASSPMGTPIRRGYTF
TRBV11-2,TRBD1,TRBJ1-1,once,TGTGCCAGCAGGCCAGCTGGGACAGGGAACACTGAAGCTTTCTTT,CASRPAGTGNTEAFF
TRBV10-1,-,TRBJ2-1,-,TGCGCCAGCAGTGCGGGACCCAGCTCCTACAATGAGCAGTTCTTC,CASSAGPSSYNEQFF
TRBV6-5,TRBD1,TRBJ1-4,-,TGTGCCAGCAGGTCGACAGGGTTGCGGAATGAAAAACTGTTTTTT,CASRSTGLRNEKLFF
TRBV6-5,TRBD1,TRBJ2-7,-,TGTGCCAGCAGCTACGACAGGGGTTCGGAGCAGTACTTC,CASSYDRGSEQYF